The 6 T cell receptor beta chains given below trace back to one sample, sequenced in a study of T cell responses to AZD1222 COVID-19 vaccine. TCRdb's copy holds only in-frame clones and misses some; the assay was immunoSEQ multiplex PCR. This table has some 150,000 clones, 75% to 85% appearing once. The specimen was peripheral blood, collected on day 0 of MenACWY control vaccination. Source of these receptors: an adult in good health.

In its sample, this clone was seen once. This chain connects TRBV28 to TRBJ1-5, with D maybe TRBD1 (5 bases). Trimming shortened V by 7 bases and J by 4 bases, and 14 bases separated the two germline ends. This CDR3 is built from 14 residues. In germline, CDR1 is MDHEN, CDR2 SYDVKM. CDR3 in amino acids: CASIRGTQNQPQHF. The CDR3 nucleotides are TGTGCCAGCATTCGAGGGACGCAGAATCAGCCCCAGCATTTT.

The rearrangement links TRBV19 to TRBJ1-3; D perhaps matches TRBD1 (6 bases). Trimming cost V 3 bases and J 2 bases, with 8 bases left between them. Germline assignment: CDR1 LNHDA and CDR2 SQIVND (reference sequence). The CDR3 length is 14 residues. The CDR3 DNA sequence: TGTGCCAGTAGTATCTCAGGGGCTGGAAACACCATATATTTT. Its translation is CASSISGAGNTIYF.

CDR3 coding DNA: TGTGCCAGCAGTTTAGCGGGGGACAGCTCCTACGAGCAGTACGTC. Protein sequence: CASSLAGDSSYEQYV. The genes are TRBV5-5 and TRBJ2-7, with 9 bases fitting TRBD2. Trimming removed 5 bases from V and 0 bases from J; junction bases left unmatched: 6. This CDR3 spans 15 amino acids. Per the germline V gene, CDR1 is SGHKS and CDR2 is YYEKEE (reference sequence).

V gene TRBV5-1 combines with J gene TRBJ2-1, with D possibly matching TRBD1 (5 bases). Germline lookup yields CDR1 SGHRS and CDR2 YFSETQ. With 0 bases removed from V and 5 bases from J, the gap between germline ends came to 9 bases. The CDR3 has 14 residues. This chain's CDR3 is CASSLAGWNNEQFF. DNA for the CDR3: TGCGCCAGCAGCTTGGCAGGGTGGAACAATGAGCAGTTCTTC. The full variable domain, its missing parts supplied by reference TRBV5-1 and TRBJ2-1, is KAGVTQTPRYLIKTRGQQVTLSCSPISGHRSVSWYQQTPGQGLQFLFEYFSETQRNKGNFPGRFSGRQFSNSRSEMNVSTLELGDSALYLCASSLAGWNNEQFFGPGTRLTVL.

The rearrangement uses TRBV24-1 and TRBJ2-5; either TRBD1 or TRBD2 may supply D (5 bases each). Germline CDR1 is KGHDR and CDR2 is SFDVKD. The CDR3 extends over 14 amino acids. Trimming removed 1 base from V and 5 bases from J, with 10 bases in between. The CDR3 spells CATSDFGGSETQYF. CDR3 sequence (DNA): TGTGCCACCAGTGATTTTGGGGGTAGCGAGACCCAGTACTTC.

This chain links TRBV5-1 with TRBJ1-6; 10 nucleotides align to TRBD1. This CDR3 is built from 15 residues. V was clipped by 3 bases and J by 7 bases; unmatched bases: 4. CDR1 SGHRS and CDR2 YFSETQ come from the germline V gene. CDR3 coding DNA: TGCGCCAGCAGCTCGACAGGGGGCTCGAATTCACCCCTCCACTTT. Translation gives CASSSTGGSNSPLHF. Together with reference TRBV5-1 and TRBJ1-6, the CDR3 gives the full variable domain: KAGVTQTPRYLIKTRGQQVTLSCSPISGHRSVSWYQQTPGQGLQFLFEYFSETQRNKGNFPGRFSGRQFSNSRSEMNVSTLELGDSALYLCASSSTGGSNSPLHFGNGTRLTVT.